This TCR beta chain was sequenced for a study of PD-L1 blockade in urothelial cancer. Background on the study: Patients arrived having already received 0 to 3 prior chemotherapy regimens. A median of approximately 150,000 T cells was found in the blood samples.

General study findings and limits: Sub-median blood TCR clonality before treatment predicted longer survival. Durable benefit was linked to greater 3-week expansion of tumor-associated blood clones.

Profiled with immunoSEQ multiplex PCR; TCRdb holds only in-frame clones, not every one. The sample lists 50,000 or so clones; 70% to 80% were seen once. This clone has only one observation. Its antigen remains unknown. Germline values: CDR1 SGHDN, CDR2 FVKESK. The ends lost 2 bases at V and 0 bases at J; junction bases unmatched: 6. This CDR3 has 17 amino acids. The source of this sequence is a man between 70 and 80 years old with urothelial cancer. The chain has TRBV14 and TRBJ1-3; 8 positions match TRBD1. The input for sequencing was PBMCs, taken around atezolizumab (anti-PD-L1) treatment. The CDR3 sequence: CASSQKTGGSSGNTIYF. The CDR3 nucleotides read TGTGCCAGCAGCCAAAAAACAGGGGGTAGCTCTGGAAACACCATATATTTT.